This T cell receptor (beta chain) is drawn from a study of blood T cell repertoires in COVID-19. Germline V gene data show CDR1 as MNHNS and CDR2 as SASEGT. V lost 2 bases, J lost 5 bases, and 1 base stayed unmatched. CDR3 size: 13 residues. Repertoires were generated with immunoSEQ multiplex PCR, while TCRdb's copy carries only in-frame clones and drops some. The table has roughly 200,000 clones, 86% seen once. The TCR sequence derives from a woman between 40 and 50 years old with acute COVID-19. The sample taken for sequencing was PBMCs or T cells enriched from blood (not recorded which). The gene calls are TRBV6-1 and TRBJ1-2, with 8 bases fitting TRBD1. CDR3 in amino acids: CASSERTGYGYTF. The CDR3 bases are TGTGCCAGCAGTGAAAGGACAGGGTATGGCTACACCTTC.